A single T cell receptor (beta chain) is shown here with its context. Original processing notes: Using reference gene primer amplification, nucleated cell counts were estimated. Only in-frame clones appear in the TCRdb table, and some are missing; sequencing was by immunoSEQ multiplex PCR. From that table come the V and J calls and clone size; the DNA was used to work out D and trimming. The sample has 470,000 or so clones; roughly 88% are singletons. The entry originates in a study of blood T cell repertoires in COVID-19. Study-level background: The cDNA or gDNA used as material had been derived from T cells, B-cell-depleted T cells, or PBMCs.

CDR1 and CDR2 (germline): MNHEY, SMNVEV (reference sequence). The CDR3 sequence is 14 residues long. The V end lost 6 bases, the J end lost 1 base, and 12 bases lay between the germline ends. The rearrangement joins TRBV27 to TRBJ1-1, with D uncertain. This receptor was obtained from a human donor in a cohort sampled during active COVID-19. The sample consisted of peripheral blood. CDR3 DNA: TGTGCCAGCAGGTCTGGGCAGTGGAACACTGAAGCTTTCTTT. Its protein product is CASRSGQWNTEAFF.